Listed below are T cell receptor beta chains from one sample, sequenced in a study of Ad26.COV2.S vaccination and SARS-CoV-2 variants. Produced via immunoSEQ multiplex PCR; TCRdb's table is partial and in-frame only. Altogether about 440,000 clones are present, less than 95% being singletons, with the ten largest covering about 4.5%. Sequencing was performed on peripheral blood, taken in a trial of Ad26.COV2.S vaccine versus placebo. These receptors came from a person between 18 and 60 years old who received the Ad26.COV2.S COVID-19 vaccine or a placebo. CDR3s include the opening cysteine and the closing phenylalanine or tryptophan. D genes are given only for firm matches. Not all rows give a size; the values are once, few, many and, for expanded clones, a class.

v_gene,abundance,j_gene,d_gene,CDR3aa,CDR3nt
TRBV7-8,once,TRBJ1-3,TRBD1,CASSPDRASHSGNTIYF,TGTGCCAGCAGCCCCGACAGGGCCTCTCACTCTGGAAACACCATATATTTT
TRBV7-8,.,TRBJ2-1,.,CASSLALGDEQFF,TGTGCCAGCAGCTTAGCACTAGGGGATGAGCAGTTCTTC
TRBV7-3,.,TRBJ2-5,.,CASSLGAGRETQYF,TGTGCCAGCAGCTTAGGGGCGGGACGAGAGACCCAGTACTTC
TRBV29-1,.,TRBJ2-3,.,CSVGKTSTDTQYF,TGCAGCGTAGGGAAAACTAGCACAGATACGCAGTATTTT
TRBV28,.,TRBJ1-3,TRBD1,CASRGQGLSGNTIYF,TGTGCCAGCAGGGGACAGGGGTTATCCGGAAACACCATATATTTT
TRBV3-1/TRBV3-2,few,TRBJ1-3,TRBD1,CASSHMDRGWNTIYF,TGTGCCAGCAGCCATATGGACAGGGGTTGGAACACCATATATTTT
TRBV5-6,once,TRBJ2-7,TRBD1,CASSSRDRGFYEQYF,TGTGCCAGCAGCTCCCGGGACAGGGGATTCTACGAGCAGTACTTC
TRBV5-3,.,TRBJ2-1,.,CARSPVLDLVYNEQFF,TGTGCCAGAAGCCCCGTACTGGACCTGGTCTACAATGAGCAGTTCTTC
TRBV15,few,TRBJ2-3,TRBD1,CATSNGQGRATQYF,TGTGCCACCAGTAATGGACAGGGGCGAGCTACGCAGTATTTT
TRBV9,.,TRBJ2-3,.,CASSPEGDTQYF,TGTGCCAGCTCTCCTGAGGGAGATACGCAGTATTTT
TRBV29-1,.,TRBJ1-4,.,CSVEGTDATNEKLFF,TGCAGCGTTGAAGGGACCGATGCAACTAATGAAAAACTGTTTTTT
TRBV2,.,TRBJ2-3,TRBD2,CASRLRLAGAVTDTQYF,TGTGCCAGCAGACTCAGACTAGCGGGAGCTGTCACAGATACGCAGTATTTT
TRBV10-3,.,TRBJ2-7,.,CAISERVRETYEQYF,TGTGCCATCAGTGAGAGGGTCAGGGAAACCTACGAGCAGTACTTC
TRBV7-3,.,TRBJ2-3,.,CASSRLGGATDTQYF,TGTGCCAGCAGTCGGCTAGGGGGAGCAACAGATACGCAGTATTTT
TRBV7-2,.,TRBJ2-7,TRBD1,CASSFDRGSYEQYF,TGTGCCAGCAGCTTTGACAGGGGTTCCTACGAGCAGTACTTC
TRBV7-9,once,TRBJ1-4,.,CASSSGRPNEKLFF,TGTGCCAGCAGCTCGGGCCGTCCTAATGAAAAACTGTTTTTT
TRBV28,.,TRBJ1-4,.,CASSTRSLNEKLFF,TGTGCCAGCAGTACGAGGTCGCTTAATGAAAAACTGTTTTTT
TRBV7-8,.,TRBJ1-4,TRBD1,CASSLSGQILTNEKLFF,TGTGCCAGCAGCTTATCGGGACAGATTTTAACTAATGAAAAACTGTTTTTT
TRBV4-2,.,TRBJ2-1,.,CASSQALEGPNEQFF,TGTGCCAGCAGCCAAGCTTTGGAGGGACCTAATGAGCAGTTCTTC
TRBV27,.,TRBJ2-5,.,CASSLESTVWGETQYF,TGTGCCAGCAGTTTAGAATCGACAGTTTGGGGAGAGACCCAGTACTTC
TRBV29-1,.,TRBJ1-3,.,CSVGQSPSSGNTIYF,TGCAGCGTGGGCCAGTCCCCGAGCTCTGGAAACACCATATATTTT
TRBV18,.,TRBJ2-7,TRBD2,CASSQREVARYEQYF,TGTGCCAGCTCACAGCGGGAGGTCGCTCGGTACGAGCAGTACTTC
TRBV30,.,TRBJ1-4,.,CAWGLGTDEKLFF,TGTGCCTGGGGGCTCGGGACGGACGAAAAACTGTTTTTT
TRBV7-9,.,TRBJ2-5,TRBD2,CASSYLAGGPETQYF,TGTGCCAGCAGCTACCTAGCGGGAGGTCCGGAGACCCAGTACTTC
TRBV7-2,.,TRBJ2-7,TRBD1,CASSLRQGWSYEQYF,TGTGCCAGCAGCCTACGACAGGGGTGGTCCTACGAGCAGTACTTC
TRBV13,once,TRBJ2-7,TRBD2,CASSLGGAGEDEQYF,TGTGCCAGCAGCTTAGGGGGAGCGGGAGAGGACGAGCAGTACTTC
TRBV6-5,.,TRBJ1-3,TRBD1,CASSRGQAQNTIYF,TGTGCCAGCAGTCGAGGACAGGCTCAAAACACCATATATTTT
TRBV5-4,.,TRBJ2-5,TRBD2,CASNARTSGQETQYF,TGTGCCAGCAACGCTAGGACTAGCGGACAAGAGACCCAGTACTTC
TRBV24-1,few,TRBJ1-1,.,CATSDYTEAFF,TGTGCCACCAGTGATTACACTGAAGCTTTCTTT
TRBV1,.,TRBJ2-2,.,CTSSQEWLHSGTGELFF,TGCACCAGCAGCCAAGAATGGCTCCACTCGGGCACCGGGGAGCTGTTTTTT
TRBV10-3,.,TRBJ1-1,.,CATSRFQGSDEAFF,TGTGCCACGTCACGCTTTCAGGGAAGTGATGAAGCTTTCTTT
TRBV5-3,.,TRBJ1-2,.,CARSLRQGVTYGYTF,TGTGCCAGAAGCTTGAGGCAGGGAGTAACCTATGGCTACACCTTC
TRBV6-2/TRBV6-3,.,TRBJ2-7,TRBD2,CASSLGTSVSYEQYF,TGTGCCAGCAGTTTAGGGACTAGCGTCTCCTACGAGCAGTACTTC
TRBV19,.,TRBJ2-7,.,CASSVQGQSSYEQYF,TGTGCCAGTAGTGTCCAGGGTCAAAGCTCCTACGAGCAGTACTTC
TRBV5-5,.,TRBJ1-3,.,CASSFRLNSGNTIYF,TGTGCCAGCAGCTTTAGACTGAACTCTGGAAACACCATATATTTT
TRBV7-2,.,TRBJ2-7,.,CASSSRQVSYEQYF,TGTGCCAGCAGCTCGAGACAGGTCTCCTACGAGCAGTACTTC
TRBV6-4,.,TRBJ2-1,TRBD2,CASSDSASGRAEQFF,TGTGCCAGCAGTGACTCAGCTAGCGGGAGGGCGGAGCAGTTCTTC
TRBV10-3,.,TRBJ2-3,TRBD2,CAISQGTSRTTDTQYF,TGTGCCATCAGTCAAGGGACTAGTCGTACCACAGATACGCAGTATTTT
TRBV19,.,TRBJ1-1,TRBD1,CASWAGQGKVNTEAFF,TGTGCCAGTTGGGCAGGACAGGGTAAAGTGAACACTGAAGCTTTCTTT
TRBV29-1,.,TRBJ2-3,TRBD2,CSVWTSQEPDTQYF,TGCAGCGTTTGGACTAGTCAAGAACCAGATACGCAGTATTTT
TRBV29-1,.,TRBJ2-2,.,CSVETLTLGAGELFF,TGCAGCGTTGAAACCCTGACCCTGGGCGCCGGGGAGCTGTTTTTT
TRBV12-3/TRBV12-4,.,TRBJ1-6,.,CASSLGLNSPLHF,TGTGCCAGCAGTCTCGGGCTCAATTCACCCCTCCACTTT
TRBV4-3,.,TRBJ2-7,TRBD2,CASSQEPAGSYEQYF,TGCGCCAGCAGCCAAGAGCCAGCGGGGTCCTACGAGCAGTACTTC
TRBV2,.,TRBJ2-5,.,CASSEDGAKETQYF,TGTGCCAGCAGTGAAGACGGGGCCAAAGAGACCCAGTACTTC
TRBV29-1,.,TRBJ2-1,TRBD1,CSVENPDRGNSNEQFF,TGCAGCGTTGAAAATCCGGACAGGGGGAATTCCAATGAGCAGTTCTTC
TRBV19,few,TRBJ2-7,.,CASSIAGAGMGEQYF,TGTGCCAGTAGTATAGCGGGGGCAGGGATGGGCGAGCAGTACTTC
TRBV21-1,.,TRBJ2-7,.,CASSNPAPLRLAGGPRLSYEQYF,TGTGCCAGCAGCAACCCCGCCCCCCTGAGACTAGCGGGAGGCCCTCGCCTCTCCTACGAGCAGTACTTC
TRBV7-2,.,TRBJ2-1,.,CASSKRGEGFNEQFF,TGTGCCAGCAGCAAAAGGGGGGAGGGCTTCAATGAGCAGTTCTTC
TRBV2,.,TRBJ1-3,.,CASSEPPRPGNTIYF,TGTGCCAGCAGTGAACCACCCCGCCCTGGAAACACCATATATTTT
TRBV27,.,TRBJ2-7,.,CASSQRGAYEQYF,TGTGCCAGCAGCCAACGGGGGGCTTACGAGCAGTACTTC
TRBV19,.,TRBJ2-3,.,CASSEGRVDTQYF,TGTGCCAGTAGTGAGGGTAGGGTAGATACGCAGTATTTT